This TCR beta chain emerged from a study of shared clonotypes between healthy human individuals (dated by TCRdb to 2018 to 2020). Notes on the research overall: Three men and two women, aged 18 to 49 years, made up the cohort. For each donor, three plates each were used for CD4 naive and CD4 memory, two plates were used for CD8 naive, and one plate was used for CD8 memory. To estimate repertoire size and how much clonotype sharing occurs between individuals, the study deeply sequenced the blood TCR repertoires of roughly 5 healthy adults. Libraries were prepared and TCR repertoires were sequenced by different laboratories using diverse techniques, in order to increase sequencing depth and limit assay-specific biases. Per donor, leukapheresis produced somewhere between about 0.94 and 9 billion PBMCs.

CDR1 MNHEY and CDR2 SVGAGI are derived from the germline V gene. The cysteine opens and the phenylalanine closes a CDR3 of 12 amino acids. This entry keeps only the CDR3 DNA: 36 bases, framed from base 1. Donors were healthy HIV-negative adults with no recently reported acute infections or vaccinations. Every donor was a Caucasian adult living in Nashville, Tennessee, USA. Magnetic negative selection was used to enrich CD4+ T cells, after which naive cells were positively selected on CD45RA and the negative fraction became the memory subset. After blood collection by leukapheresis, PBMCs were isolated using Ficoll-Histopaque density gradient centrifugation and then cryopreserved in the vapor phase of liquid nitrogen. Analytical flow cytometry was used to check the purity and quantity of every magnetically sorted T cell population. From each sorted fraction, genomic DNA was isolated and quantified by UV absorbance on a Nanodrop 2000c.

On the study overall, not on this receptor specifically: Compared with non-shared clonotypes, the clonotypes found in all four sorted-subset donors had higher generation probabilities. Larger estimated clonotype richness was generally found for naive subsets than for memory subsets. Incomplete sequencing was indicated by rarefaction of sorted-subset datasets, despite the large sequencing depth. Sharing across four donors was observed for about 5% of naive CD4, under 4% of naive CD8, about 2.5% of memory CD4, and about 0.4% of memory CD8 clonotypes. Because the study included only a small number of donors, the genetic and exposure-history diversity represented was limited. Sampling was restricted to blood, and TCR repertoires in tissues likely differ from the TCR repertoires found in blood. Pairwise subsampling indicated that sequencing depth was expected to affect the degree of clonotype sharing among donors.

Using the deep immunoSEQ assay, multiplex PCR amplified TCR CDR3 regions from genomic DNA. Extracted genomic DNA from each cell subset was distributed evenly across all wells of several immunoSEQ 96-well plates, and each plate was treated as a replicate. For sorted subsets, around 200 ng genomic DNA, equal to about 30,000 T cell genomes, was loaded into each replicate PCR. The purified libraries were quantified using a Qubit 3.0 fluorometer, sized with a Bioanalyzer 2100, and then quantified again using the KAPA Library Quantification kit. A separate single-read 150-cycle Illumina NextSeq 550 flow cell was used to sequence each immunoSEQ 96-well plate. In the original analysis: Because only junctional sequences without quality scores were contained in the immunoSEQ output, filtering matching that applied to full-length reads could not be performed. Sequences were annotated with PyIR, a Python wrapper for IgBLAST v1.9, and V/J genes and CDR3 were assigned using IMGT germline references. Reads were removed for weak V/J assignments (E-value above 1e-6), missing CDR3, stop codons, out-of-frame junctions, or ambiguous translated residues. V3J clonotypes were defined by identical inferred V gene, J gene, and CDR3 amino acid sequence. Percentage overlap between repertoires was calculated by dividing the number of shared unique clonotypes by the size of the smaller repertoire. RTK rarefaction, the Chao1 estimator, and Recon v2.1 estimates of unobserved clonotypes were used to assess repertoire richness. For all TCRbeta clonotypes obtained by the gDNA method from several donors, generation probabilities were computed with OLGA. TCRdb limited this immuneACCESS table to in-frame rearrangements with V and J called. A share of clones is missing; checked studies link under half to unresolved V genes, and the rest is unexplained. V and J calls and clone size follow that table, whereas D and trimming were derived from the DNA. The sample data list 950,000 to 1,300,000 clones, and around 74% of these were observed just once. The ten largest clones capture 1.2% to 1.5% of the sample.

Details on this clone: The antigen this receptor binds is unknown. At one of its ends the junction is not consistent with the germline gene, which may arise from a read error.

Material: memory CD4+ T cells sorted from blood. Per the publication, the cell subset or site label means: CD45RA-negative fraction. The clonotype was recovered from a young man in good health. Rearrangement joined TRBV6-5 to TRBJ1-2; 5 matching bases give a weak D call of TRBD1. The nucleotide sequence is TGTGCCAGCAGTTACTCGAAGGACACCAATACTTTC. This translates into CASSYSKDTNTF.